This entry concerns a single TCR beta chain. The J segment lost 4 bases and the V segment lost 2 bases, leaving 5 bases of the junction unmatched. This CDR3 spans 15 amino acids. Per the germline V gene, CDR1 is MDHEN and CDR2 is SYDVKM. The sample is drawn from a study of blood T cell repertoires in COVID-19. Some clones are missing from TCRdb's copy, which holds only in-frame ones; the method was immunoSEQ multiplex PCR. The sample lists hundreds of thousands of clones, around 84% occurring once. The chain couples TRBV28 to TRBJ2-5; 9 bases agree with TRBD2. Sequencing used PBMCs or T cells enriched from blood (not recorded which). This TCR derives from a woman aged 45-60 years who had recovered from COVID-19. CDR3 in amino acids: CASSLGGGAVETQYF. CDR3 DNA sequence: TGTGCCAGCAGTTTAGGCGGGGGGGCCGTAGAGACCCAGTACTTC.